This T cell receptor beta chain was profiled in a study of T cell clonality in common variable immunodeficiency. Only in-frame clones appear in the TCRdb table, and some are missing; sequencing was by immunoSEQ multiplex PCR. The table lists under 35,000 clones, with no singletons. Findings of the study overall: Reportedly, TCR beta sequences from common variable immunodeficiency showed fewer deletions and N-nucleotide insertions.

V lost 6 bases and J lost 4, with 7 bases in between. Germline V CDR1 and CDR2: KGHSH, LQKENI. CDR3 size: 12 residues. This clone occurred many times. The antigen is not known. The read finishes 3 residues shy of the CDR3 end, and the germline J gene is used to complete it. The sequenced material came from peripheral blood mononuclear cells. V gene TRBV18 combines with J gene TRBJ2-1, with D unclear. The receptor was isolated from a human donor with common variable immunodeficiency. The CDR3 region is CASSGAYNEQFF. The covered CDR3 bases are TGTGCCAGCTCGGGCGCGTACAATGAG.